The rows below give T cell receptor beta chains drawn from one sample of a study of Graves' ophthalmopathy and Graves' hyperthyroidism. MiXCR, run by TCRdb on the multiplex PCR reads, gives a single entry per CDR3 protein. The sample contains about 230,000 distinct CDR3 sequences, 45% of which appear only once. The sequenced material came from peripheral blood. Receptor source: an adult man with Graves' ophthalmopathy. The conserved cysteine and the conserved F or W are not part of the CDR3 here. Fields, in order: V gene, CDR3 protein.

TRBV20-1 | SARLAAHYEQY
TRBV19 | ASSIAQGRETQY
TRBV2 | ASRQYLNYGYT
TRBV9 | ASSGPQGSGNQPQH
TRBV15 | ATGDRKSYEQY
TRBV10-3 | AIRDSNIRYTEAF
TRBV11-2 | ASSLNLGQGRETQY
TRBV7-2 | ASSLLAGGGETQY
TRBV2 | ASSRGQGDTEAF
TRBV20-1 | SARWDRGAYEQY
TRBV29-1 | SVEEGRTDTQY
TRBV10-2 | ASSAEGTYEQY
TRBV19 | ASSPPGTLNQPQH
TRBV7-9 | ASSAPQGAGANVLT
TRBV20-1 | SARYSGGSYEQY
TRBV15 | ATSRDRGNYEQY
TRBV5-8 | ASTRTGGSPLH
TRBV29-1 | SDTPRLVDQPQH
TRBV13 | ASSLGTEGYGYT
TRBV5-1 | ASCEGGGETQY
TRBV7-3 | ASSLKREETQY
TRBV9 | ASSGRRGRMTEAF
TRBV7-3 | ASSLSGSGGILEQY
TRBV29-1 | SVESGTSSYEQY
TRBV5-4 | ASLGGGGTEAF
TRBV20-1 | SAHAPGQGVYGYT
TRBV24-1 | ATSDPTGPNQPQH
TRBV20-1 | SARGGLSSYEQY